The clone carrying this T cell receptor (beta chain) was counted at least ten times. Its antigen is still unknown. The sample comes from a study of T cells in Graves' hyperthyroidism and ophthalmopathy. Study outcomes and limitations: In blood, most of the thyroid clonotypes expanded above 0.001 were also present.

Germline CDR1 and CDR2: SEHNR and FQNEAQ (reference sequence). The CDR3 length is 15 residues. The ends lost 5 bases at V and 0 bases at J; junction bases unmatched: 3. Researchers amplified the TCR beta CDR3 regions from RNA transcripts. With the HTBI primer set, the TCR CDR3 went through a first round of RT-PCR. TCRdb used MiXCR to reprocess the multiplex PCR reads, holding one entry per CDR3 protein. The data show 700,000 to 950,000 distinct CDR3 sequences, over 35% seen once. The patients, who ranged from 18 to 65 in age, presented with newly diagnosed hyperthyroidism lasting under 2 months. Diagnosis relied on clinical symptoms, serum thyroxine and TRAb, thyroid ultrasound and orbital computed tomography.

Sequenced material: blood. The receptor comes from a woman aged 40 to 49 with Graves' hyperthyroidism. The V call is TRBV7-9, the J call TRBJ2-5; TRBD1 matches at 10 bases. In nucleotides, the CDR3 is TGTGCCAGCAGCACCGGGACAGGGGACCAAGAGACCCAGTACTTC. The encoded protein is CASSTGTGDQETQYF.